This TCR beta chain derives from a study of technical replicates of blood from a handful of donors. Data came from immunoSEQ multiplex PCR; TCRdb stores just in-frame clones and leaves some out. The table lists about 73,000 clones, approximately 93% of them singletons. The CDR3 sequence is 13 residues long. The trim removed 8 bases at V and 0 bases at J, leaving 3 bases unmatched. In germline, CDR1 is KGHSH, CDR2 LQKENI. The J gene is TRBJ1-1, the V gene TRBV18, with 7 bases matching TRBD1. The receptor comes from a human donor in good health. The material sequenced was T cells isolated from PBMCs. CDR3 nucleotides: TGTGCCAGCGTGGGACAGTTGAACACTGAAGCTTTCTTT. It encodes CASVGQLNTEAFF.